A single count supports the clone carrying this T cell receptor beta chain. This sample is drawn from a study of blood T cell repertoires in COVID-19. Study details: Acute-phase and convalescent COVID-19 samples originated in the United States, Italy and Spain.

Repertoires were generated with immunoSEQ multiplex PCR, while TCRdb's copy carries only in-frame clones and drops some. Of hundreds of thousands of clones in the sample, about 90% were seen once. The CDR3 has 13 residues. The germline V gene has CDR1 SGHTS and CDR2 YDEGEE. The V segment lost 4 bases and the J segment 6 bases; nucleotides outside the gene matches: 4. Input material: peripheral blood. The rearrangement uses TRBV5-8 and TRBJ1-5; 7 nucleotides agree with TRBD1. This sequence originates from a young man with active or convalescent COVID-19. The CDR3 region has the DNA TGTGCCAGCAGCGGAGCAGGGGGTCAGCCCCAGCATTTT. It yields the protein CASSGAGGQPQHF.